This TCR beta chain was documented in a study of control samples from healthy donors and cancer patients. TCRdb's copy holds only in-frame clones and misses some; the assay was immunoSEQ multiplex PCR. Among 95,000 to 150,000 clones, roughly 90% were seen once, and the ten largest hold approximately 37%. The germline V and J ends were trimmed by 3 bases and 0 bases, with 3 bases remaining between them. The CDR3 is 12 residues long. Germline lookup yields CDR1 DFQATT and CDR2 SNEGSKA (reference sequence). Sequencing was carried out using blood. This clonotype was obtained from a man in his fifties in good health. The rearrangement joins TRBV20-1 to TRBJ1-5; no firm D call. For the CDR3, the DNA is TGCAGTGCTAGTGTTAGCAATCAGCCCCAGCATTTT. It encodes CSASVSNQPQHF.